These 17 T cell receptor beta chains originate from one sample sequenced in a study of monozygotic twins with inflammatory bowel disease. TCRdb re-called the 5' RACE reads and shows each CDR3 protein once, DNA omitted. The sample table sets out about 210,000 distinct CDR3 sequences. The sample was blood. These receptors all come from a human donor with ulcerative colitis or Crohn's disease, or a healthy co-twin of an affected twin (not recorded which).

The chain joins TRBV6-5 to TRBJ1-1. The CDR3 spans 12 residues. Germline V gene sequence: CDR1 MNHEY, CDR2 SVGAGI. The CDR3 loop is CASSYYGSEAFF.

The chain has TRBV19 and TRBJ1-6; absent DNA, TCRdb's TRBD1 call cannot be checked. CDR1 and CDR2 (germline): LNHDA, SQIVND (reference sequence). The length of the CDR3 is 13 residues. The CDR3 loop reads CASDTGGNSPLHF.

The chain combines TRBV11-3 with TRBJ2-2. Germline V gene lookup returns CDR1 SGHNT and CDR2 YENEEA. The CDR3 extends over 13 amino acids. This CDR3 is CASSFRAPGELFF.

V gene TRBV11-2 combines with J gene TRBJ1-6; there is no DNA to check the TCRdb D call of TRBD1. The CDR3 runs to 16 residues. CDR1 is SGHAT and CDR2 is FQNNGV in the germline V gene. CDR3 sequence reads: CASSSPGGQGSSPLHF.

The chain recombines TRBV20-1 with TRBJ2-7; lacking DNA, the TRBD1 call made by TCRdb goes unchecked. The CDR3 totals 13 residues. CDR1 is DFQATT, CDR2 SNEGSKA, per germline (reference sequence). The CDR3 reads CSAVQGGNYEQYF.

The V and J genes are TRBV7-8 and TRBJ1-2; TCRdb designates TRBD1, a call that cannot be tested without DNA. The germline V gene has CDR1 SGHVS and CDR2 FQNEAQ. The CDR3 is 14 residues long. The CDR3 sequence: CASSLTPGVGGYTF.

The V gene is TRBV3-1, the J gene TRBJ1-3. The CDR3 sequence is 15 residues long. The germline gives CDR1 LGHDT, CDR2 YNNKEL (reference sequence). The CDR3 loop reads CASSPAQGSGNTIYF.

V usage is TRBV12-3 or TRBV12-4 and J usage is TRBJ1-1; checking the TCRdb D call of TRBD1 is not possible without DNA. CDR3 length: 14 residues. The chain's CDR3 is CASSLPPGNTEAFF.

This chain uses TRBV20-1 with TRBJ1-2; the D gene TCRdb calls, TRBD1, cannot be checked with no DNA. Germline V gene sequence: CDR1 DFQATT, CDR2 SNEGSKA (reference sequence). The length of the CDR3 is 15 residues. CDR3 in amino acids: CSARDRVRINYGYTF.

The chain carries TRBV27 and TRBJ1-2; the TRBD1 assignment by TCRdb is unverifiable without DNA. CDR1 MNHEY and CDR2 SMNVEV come from the germline V gene (reference sequence). This CDR3 spans 13 amino acids. The CDR3 region is CASSRGAEYGYTF.

The rearrangement links TRBV3-1 to TRBJ2-1; the TCRdb call, TRBD2, lacks DNA for checking. The germline CDR1 and CDR2 sequences are LGHDT and YNNKEL (reference sequence). The CDR3 spans 15 residues. This CDR3 is CASSSRTSAANEQFF.

This chain links TRBV7-3 with TRBJ2-2; TCRdb lists TRBD1, though no DNA is available to test this call. The CDR3 is 15 residues long. From germline, CDR1 is SGHTA and CDR2 FQGTGA. The CDR3 reads CASRPSSTLRGALFF.

This CDR3 reads CASSVDRNEQFF. The chain joins TRBV6-5 to TRBJ2-1; as DNA is missing, the TRBD1 call by TCRdb cannot be tested. CDR1 and CDR2 from the germline V gene are MNHEY and SVGAGI. This CDR3 region has 12 residues.

V gene TRBV29-1 combines with J gene TRBJ1-2. The length of the CDR3 is 14 residues. The germline CDR1 and CDR2 sequences are SQVTM and ANQGSEA. The CDR3: CSVEDTETNYGYTF.

This chain uses TRBV10-3 with TRBJ1-5; TCRdb lists TRBD1, though no DNA is available to test this call. Per the germline V gene, CDR1 is ENHRY and CDR2 is SYGVKD. CDR3 length: 13 residues. CDR3 protein: CAIRTTEDQPQHF.

The rearrangement uses TRBV18 and TRBJ2-1. The length of the CDR3 is 14 residues. CDR1 and CDR2 (germline): KGHSH, LQKENI. This CDR3 reads CASSPPVRPNEQFF.

The V call is TRBV20-1, the J call TRBJ2-1. CDR1 and CDR2 (germline): DFQATT, SNEGSKA (reference sequence). CDR3 length: 14 residues. CDR3 amino acids: CSARVGFPYNEQFF.